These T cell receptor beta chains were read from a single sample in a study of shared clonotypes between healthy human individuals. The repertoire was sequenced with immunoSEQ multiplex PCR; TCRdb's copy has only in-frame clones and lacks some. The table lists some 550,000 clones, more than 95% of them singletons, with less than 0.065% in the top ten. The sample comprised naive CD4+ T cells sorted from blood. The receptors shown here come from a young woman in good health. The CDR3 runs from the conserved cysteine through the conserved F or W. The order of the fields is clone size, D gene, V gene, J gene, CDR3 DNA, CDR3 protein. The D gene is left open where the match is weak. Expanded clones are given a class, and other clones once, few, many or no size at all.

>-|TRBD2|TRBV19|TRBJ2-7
TGTGCCAGTAGTCATAGCGGGAGGGAGTACGAGCAGTACTTC
CASSHSGREYEQYF
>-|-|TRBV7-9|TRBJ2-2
TGTGCCAGCAGCTCGAACGCCGGGGCCGGGGAGCTGTTTTTT
CASSSNAGAGELFF
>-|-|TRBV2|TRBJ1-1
TGTGCCAGCAGTGCGGCAATCCGAGCTTTCTTT
CASSAAIRAFF
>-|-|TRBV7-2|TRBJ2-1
TGTGCCAGCAGCTTAGCGGTGGGGTTCGGTGGGGGTGAGCAGTTCTTC
CASSLAVGFGGGEQFF
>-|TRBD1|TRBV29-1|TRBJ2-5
TGCAGCGTTGTTAGGGGGCTGACAGACAAGGGGACCCAGTACTTC
CSVVRGLTDKGTQYF
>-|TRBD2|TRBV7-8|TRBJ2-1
TGTGCCAGCAGCCCCCGGACTAGCGGCACGGGGGTTTGGAATGAGCAGTTCTTC
CASSPRTSGTGVWNEQFF
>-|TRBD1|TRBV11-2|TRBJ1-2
TGTGCCAGCAGCTCGGGACAGCTCTATGGCTACACCTTC
CASSSGQLYGYTF
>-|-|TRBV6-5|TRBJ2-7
TGTGCCAGCAGTAAAACAGGGAACACCTACGAGCAGTACTTC
CASSKTGNTYEQYF
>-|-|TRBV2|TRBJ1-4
TGTGCCAGCATGTCAGGGACCCGGACTGAAAAACTGTTTTTT
CASMSGTRTEKLFF
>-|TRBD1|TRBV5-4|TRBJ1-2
TGTGCCAGCAGACAGATCGGGACAGGGGGATATGGCTACACCTTC
CASRQIGTGGYGYTF
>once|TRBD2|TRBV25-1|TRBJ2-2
TGTGCCAGCACCGAAGCGGGAGCGAACACCGGGGAGCTGTTTTTT
CASTEAGANTGELFF
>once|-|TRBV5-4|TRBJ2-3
TGTGCCAGCACCACGACTCGTAACTCCCCAGATACGCAGTATTTT
CASTTTRNSPDTQYF
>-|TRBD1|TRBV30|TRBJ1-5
TGTGCCTGGAGTGTATTAGGCAGGGGGCGCGATCAGCCCCAGCATTTT
CAWSVLGRGRDQPQHF
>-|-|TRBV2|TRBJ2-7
TGTGCCAGCAGGGCGACAGAGTTCTACGAGCAGTACTTC
CASRATEFYEQYF
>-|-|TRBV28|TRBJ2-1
TGTGCCAGCATTACTGCTAGCCTTAGAGGCAATGAGCAGTTCTTC
CASITASLRGNEQFF
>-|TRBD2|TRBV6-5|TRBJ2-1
TGTGCCAGCAGTTATCGGCTAGCGGCCTCCTACAATGAGCAGTTCTTC
CASSYRLAASYNEQFF
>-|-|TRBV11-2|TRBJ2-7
TGTGCCAGCAGCTTAGTTCAGAACTCCTACGAGCAGTACTTC
CASSLVQNSYEQYF
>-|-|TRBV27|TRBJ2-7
TGTGCCAGCAGTTTTCAGGGCCCCTACGAGCAGTACTTC
CASSFQGPYEQYF
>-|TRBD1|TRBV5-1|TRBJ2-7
TGCGCCAGCAGCGCGGGACAGGGGTTCTACGAGCAGTACTTC
CASSAGQGFYEQYF
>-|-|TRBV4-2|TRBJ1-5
TGTGCCAGCAGCCAAGATTGGCCTTCGAATCAGCCCCAGCATTTT
CASSQDWPSNQPQHF
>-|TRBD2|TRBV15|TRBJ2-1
TGTGCCACCAGCTCTCGACTAGCGGACAATGAGCAGTTCTTC
CATSSRLADNEQFF
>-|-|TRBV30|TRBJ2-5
TGTGCCTGGATCCTAGGGGGAGAGACCCAGTACTTC
CAWILGGETQYF
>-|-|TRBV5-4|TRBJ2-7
TGTGCCAGCAGCTTGCCGTCAGGGAGGTCGTCCGAGCAGTACTTC
CASSLPSGRSSEQYF
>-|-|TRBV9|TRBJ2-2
TGTGCCAGCAGCGTAGGGATCTCTACGGGACACTTGAACACCGGGGAGCTGTTTTTT
CASSVGISTGHLNTGELFF
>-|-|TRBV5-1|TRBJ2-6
TGCGCCAGCAGCTTGGCGCCCGGGACAATCTCTGGGGCCAACGTCCTGACTTTC
CASSLAPGTISGANVLTF
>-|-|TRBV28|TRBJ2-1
TGTGCCAGCAGTTTAGAGGTTAGCTCCTACAATGAGCAGTTCTTC
CASSLEVSSYNEQFF
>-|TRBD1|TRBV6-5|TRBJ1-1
TGTGCCAGCAGTTTCCGCAGGGGGAACAATGAAGCTTTCTTT
CASSFRRGNNEAFF
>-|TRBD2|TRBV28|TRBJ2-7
TGTGCCAGCAGTCCCCAGCCACCTAGCGGGAGTTACGAGCAGTACTTC
CASSPQPPSGSYEQYF
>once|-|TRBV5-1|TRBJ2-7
TGCGCCAGCAGCTATACAGGGTTAAGCTCCTACGAGCAGTACTTC
CASSYTGLSSYEQYF
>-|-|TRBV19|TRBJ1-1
TGTGCCAGTAGTATGGGTAGGATGAACACTGAAGCTTTCTTT
CASSMGRMNTEAFF
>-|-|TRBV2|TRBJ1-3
TGTGCCAGCAGTGAATTGGCCAGAAACTCTGGAAACACCATATATTTT
CASSELARNSGNTIYF
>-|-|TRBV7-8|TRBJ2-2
TGTGCCAGCAGCTTTCAGGGCTCCGGGGAGCTGTTTTTT
CASSFQGSGELFF
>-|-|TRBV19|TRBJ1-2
TGTGCCAGTAGAGGGGGGCAGCCCGGCGAGTTCTCCTATGGCTACACCTTC
CASRGGQPGEFSYGYTF
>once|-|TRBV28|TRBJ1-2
TGTGCCAGCAGTCCCCTTAGGGGAGACTATGGCTACACCTTC
CASSPLRGDYGYTF
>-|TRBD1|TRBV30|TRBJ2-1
TGTGCCTGGAGTGCATCAGGGGGTGGAGAGCAGTTCTTC
CAWSASGGGEQFF
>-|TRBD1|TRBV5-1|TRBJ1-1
TGCGCCAGCAGCTCGACAGGGGCGTACACTGAAGCTTTCTTT
CASSSTGAYTEAFF
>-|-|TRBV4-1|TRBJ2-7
TGCGCCAGCAGCCAAGTGCCCTACGTCGGGGAAAGATACGAGCAGTACTTC
CASSQVPYVGERYEQYF
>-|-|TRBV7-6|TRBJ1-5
TGTGCCAGCAGCAGGAAAGGTGGTCAGCCCCAGCATTTT
CASSRKGGQPQHF
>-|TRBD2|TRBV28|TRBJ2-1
TGTGCCAGCAGAATTGGAGGCCAGACCGGACTAGCGGGAGGGGTGGGGTTCTTC
CASRIGGQTGLAGGVGFF
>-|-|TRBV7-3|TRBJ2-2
TGTGCCAGCAGCCCCAAACTGCTCACCAGGGTCACCGGGGAGCTGTTTTTT
CASSPKLLTRVTGELFF
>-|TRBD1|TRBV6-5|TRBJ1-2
TGTGCCAGCAGCCGACAGGGGGTAAAGAATGGCTACACCTTC
CASSRQGVKNGYTF
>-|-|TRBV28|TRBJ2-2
TGTGCCAGCAGTTTAGATCGGGGAGTGGGGGAGCTGTTTTTT
CASSLDRGVGELFF
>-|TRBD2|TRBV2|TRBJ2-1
TGTGCCAGCAGTTCACTAGCGGGATCCCACGAGCAGTTCTTC
CASSSLAGSHEQFF
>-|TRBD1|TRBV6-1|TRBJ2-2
TGTGCCAGTCTTACAGGGGGTACCGGGGAGCTGTTTTTT
CASLTGGTGELFF
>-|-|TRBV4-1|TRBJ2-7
TGCGCCAGCAGCCAAGATTCCCCTCCGGGGGAGCAGTACTTC
CASSQDSPPGEQYF
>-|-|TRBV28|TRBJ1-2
TGTGCCAGCAGTTTGGGGGCAGGGTCTGCTCGTGGCTACACCTTC
CASSLGAGSARGYTF
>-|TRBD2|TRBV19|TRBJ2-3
TGTGCCAGTAGTATTGCCGGCGGACTAGCGGCTTCCACAGATACGCAGTATTTT
CASSIAGGLAASTDTQYF
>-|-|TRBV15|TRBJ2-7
TGTGCCACCAGCAGAAATAGGGATGGTACCTACGAGCAGTACTTC
CATSRNRDGTYEQYF
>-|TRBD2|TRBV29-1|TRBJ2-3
TGCAGCGTTGTAGCGGGAGCTGCAGATACGCAGTATTTT
CSVVAGAADTQYF
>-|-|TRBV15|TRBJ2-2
TGTGCCACCTCCCGGGACACGCCCGGGGAGCTGTTTTTT
CATSRDTPGELFF
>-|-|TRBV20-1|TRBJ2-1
TGCAGTGCTAGGCTCAATGAGCAGTTCTTC
CSARLNEQFF
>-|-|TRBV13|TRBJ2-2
TGTGCCAGCAGCGTTGGGGGAGGAGCCACCGGGGAGCTGTTTTTT
CASSVGGGATGELFF